This TCR beta chain was recorded in a study of cytomegalovirus exposure and HLA in healthy donors. Whole-study results and caveats: High sensitivity and specificity were reportedly achieved when the classifier diagnosed cytomegalovirus status. In vitro data verified a few CMV-associated chains as specific for CMV antigens. The study flagged about 150 TCR beta chains as cytomegalovirus-associated.

V lost 5 bases and J lost 15, with 17 bases in between. The CDR3 contains 12 residues. CDR1 and CDR2 (germline): SGHDN, FVKESK. The assay was immunoSEQ multiplex PCR, and TCRdb's table has in-frame clones only and misses some. Among some 87,000 clones listed, around 96% were seen once. The donors were members of the validation cohort comprising approximately 110 subjects, separate from the approximately 710-subject first cohort. With regard to this clone: Its cognate antigen is unknown.

Sample: PBMCs. The V call is TRBV14, the J call TRBJ2-1; TRBD2 is a possible D gene (6 bases). This receptor was obtained from a woman younger than 30 in good health and CMV-seronegative. This chain's CDR3 is CASSAGGAGSFF. The CDR3 DNA sequence: TGTGCCAGCAGCGCCGGAGGGGCGGGCTCGTTCTTC.